The present TCR beta chain was sequenced within a study of cytomegalovirus exposure and HLA in healthy donors. Some clones are missing from TCRdb's copy, which holds only in-frame ones; the method was immunoSEQ multiplex PCR. The data show 150,000 to 200,000 clones, roughly 86% seen once. General study findings and limits: TCR sequences were mostly rare, though some public TCRs occurred in many donors. According to the study, roughly 180 TCR beta chains were cytomegalovirus-associated.

CDR3 length equals 14 residues. V lost 4 bases, J lost 4 bases, and 3 bases stayed unmatched. Germline CDR1 MDHEN, CDR2 SYDVKM. With respect to this clone: What it binds is unknown.

This TCR came from a man aged 18 to 30 in good health and CMV-seropositive. The rearrangement joins TRBV28 to TRBJ2-1; 8 nucleotides agree with TRBD2. The material sequenced was PBMCs. The CDR3 sequence: CASSSSGLYNEQFF. The CDR3 DNA reads TGTGCCAGCAGTTCTAGCGGGTTATACAATGAGCAGTTCTTC.